This T cell receptor (beta chain) was captured by sequencing in a study of regulatory T cells in long-lasting Graves disease. HTBI primers from iRepertoire and Arm-PCR of CDR3 regions yielded the TCR beta libraries. One entry per CDR3 protein, called by TCRdb with MiXCR from the multiplex PCR reads. The table has fewer than 350,000 distinct CDR3 sequences, 15% to 20% seen once. The time point was: newly diagnosed GD, antithyroid drugs for less than 3 months. The TCR library was prepared using RNA isolated from PBMCs. The collection involved drawing around 10 milliliters of peripheral blood into EDTA tubes. Sequencing was performed on peripheral blood mononuclear cells (PBMCs), taken at new diagnosis, from a patient treated with antithyroid drugs. The sequence came from a female donor with Graves disease.

CDR3: CASSEGGRSGPDEQFF. The CDR3 DNA sequence: TGCGCCAGCAGTGAGGGGGGGCGATCCGGTCCAGATGAGCAGTTCTTC. This chain connects TRBV10-1 to TRBJ2-1; the D gene could be TRBD1 or TRBD2 (6 bases each). The CDR3 has 16 residues. CDR1 is WNHNN, CDR2 SYGVQD, per germline (reference sequence). V was cut by 2 bases and J by 8 bases, with 19 bases left in between.